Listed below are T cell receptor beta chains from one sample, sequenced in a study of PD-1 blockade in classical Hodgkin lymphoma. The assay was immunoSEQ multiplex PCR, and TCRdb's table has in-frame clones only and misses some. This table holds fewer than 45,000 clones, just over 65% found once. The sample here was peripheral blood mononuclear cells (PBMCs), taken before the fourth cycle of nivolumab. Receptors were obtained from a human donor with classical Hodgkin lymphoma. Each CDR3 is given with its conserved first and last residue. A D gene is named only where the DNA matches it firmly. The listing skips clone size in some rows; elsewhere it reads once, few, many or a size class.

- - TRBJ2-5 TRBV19 TGTGCCAGTAGTATAGTGGGCAGCCTTTCCGGGGCCCAGTACTTC CASSIVGSLSGAQYF
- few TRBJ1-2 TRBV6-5 TGTGCCAGCAGTTACGAAAGGGTGCCAGCTAACTATGGCTACACCTTC CASSYERVPANYGYTF
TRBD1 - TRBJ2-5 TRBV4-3 TGCGCCAGCAGCCAGTGGAGGACAGGGGAACAAGAGACCCAGTACTTC CASSQWRTGEQETQYF
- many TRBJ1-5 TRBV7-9 TGTGCCAGCAGCTTAGGGCGGGGAGGTCAGCCCCAGCATTTT CASSLGRGGQPQHF
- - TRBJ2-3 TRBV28 TGTGCCAGCAGGTTGACTGGCACAGATACGCAGTATTTT CASRLTGTDTQYF
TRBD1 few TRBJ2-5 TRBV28 TGTGCCAGCAGCTCCGGGACAGTTGGGCAAGAGACCCAGTACTTC CASSSGTVGQETQYF
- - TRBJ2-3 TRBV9 TGTGCCAGCAGCGGACCGGACAGCGGGATGGGCACGCAGTATTTT CASSGPDSGMGTQYF
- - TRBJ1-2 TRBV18 TGTGCCAGCTCACTGGGACCACTACTGGGTGGCTACACCTTC CASSLGPLLGGYTF
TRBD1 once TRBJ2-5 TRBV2 TGTGCCAGCAGTGAATATCAGAGGGGGCTTTCTGAGACCCAGTACTTC CASSEYQRGLSETQYF
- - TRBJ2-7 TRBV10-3 TGTGCCATCAGTGGATGGGCGGAATACGAGCAGTACTTC CAISGWAEYEQYF
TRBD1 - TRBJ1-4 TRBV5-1 TGCGCCAGCAGTTTGGCCGGGACAGGGGCCACTAATGAAAAACTGTTTTTT CASSLAGTGATNEKLFF
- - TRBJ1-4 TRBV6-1 TGTGCCAGCAGTGCCCGGGGGGAATTAGTAAAACTGTTTTTT CASSARGELVKLFF
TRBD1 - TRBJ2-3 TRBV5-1 TGCGCCAGCAGTTTTACTGGACAGGGTCCAGATACGCAGTATTTT CASSFTGQGPDTQYF
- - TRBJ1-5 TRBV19 TGTGCCAGTAGTATTTTACGGCAGGGCCTCAATCAGCCCCAGCATTTT CASSILRQGLNQPQHF
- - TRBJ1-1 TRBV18 TGTGCCAGCTCACCATACGGGAGTTATGAAGCTTTCTTT CASSPYGSYEAFF
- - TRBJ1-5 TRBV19 TGTGCCAGTAGTATAGATCACGGGCGTACGCCCCAGCATTTT CASSIDHGRTPQHF
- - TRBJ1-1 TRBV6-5 TGTGCCAGCAGCCTAAGGGGGTCGCCTTCCTCTGAAGCTTTCTTT CASSLRGSPSSEAFF
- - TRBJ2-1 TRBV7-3 TGTGCCAGCAGCTTAAGATCTGGGGACGGCTACAATGAGCAGTTCTTC CASSLRSGDGYNEQFF
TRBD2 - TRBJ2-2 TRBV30 TGTGCCTCTGGGGAGGGTGTCACCGGGGAGCTGTTTTTT CASGEGVTGELFF
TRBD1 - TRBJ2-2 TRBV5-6 TGTGCCAGCAGCCCGGGGACAGGGGGAAGAACCGGGGAGCTGTTTTTT CASSPGTGGRTGELFF
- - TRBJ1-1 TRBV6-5 TGTGCCAGCAGTTTCAGGGGACTCCTGAACACTGAAGCTTTCTTT CASSFRGLLNTEAFF
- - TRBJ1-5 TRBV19 TGTGCCAGTAGTATAGACTTCGACAGGCGTAATCAGCCCCAGCATTTT CASSIDFDRRNQPQHF
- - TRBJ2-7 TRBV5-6 TGTGCCAGCAATACAGGGTTCTACGAGCAGTACTTC CASNTGFYEQYF
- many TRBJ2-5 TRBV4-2 TGTGCCAGCAGCCCTGCGGGCAAAGAGACCCAGTACTTC CASSPAGKETQYF